The source of this T cell receptor beta chain is a study of cytomegalovirus exposure and HLA in healthy donors. As regards this clone: Its antigen is undetermined.

General study results and limits: Accurate prediction of HLA-A and HLA-B alleles (for most subjects) was reportedly achieved from TCR beta sequences.

The PCR was carried out with 60 Vbeta primers and 13 Jbeta primers. Libraries were prepared by immunoSEQ multiplex PCR; TCRdb keeps only in-frame clonotypes and omits some of them. Of some 110,000 clones detected, 60% to 85% appear once; the ten largest clones hold roughly 3%. Trimming removed 2 bases from V and 3 bases from J; junction bases left unmatched: 12. This CDR3 is 18 amino acids long. Germline CDR1 reads MNHEY; CDR2 reads SMNVEV (reference sequence). The gene calls are TRBV27 and TRBJ2-7; 11 bases are a match to TRBD1. This clonotype was obtained from a male donor in good health and CMV-seropositive. Source material: PBMCs. The CDR3 sequence is CASSLRTGGVGPLYEQYF. The CDR3 DNA follows: TGTGCCAGCAGTTTACGGACAGGGGGCGTTGGTCCCCTCTACGAGCAGTACTTC.